These 24 T cell receptor beta chains were sequenced from one sample in a study of blood T cell repertoires in COVID-19 (dated by TCRdb to 2018 to 2021). Library preparation was by the immunoSEQ multiplex PCR assay. TCRdb stores this immuneACCESS table with in-frame sequences only. Part of the clones is absent; in the studies checked, under half of the shortfall reflects unresolved V genes, and no reason is known for the rest. The sample records 260,000 or so clones, roughly 86% of which are singletons. The ten largest make up 9% to 9.5% of the sample. The sample consisted of peripheral blood. The receptors stem from a man aged 18 to 29 with active or convalescent COVID-19.

V is TRBV20-1 and J is TRBJ2-1; TRBD2 is a possible D gene (5 bases). Germline CDR1 is DFQATT and CDR2 is SNEGSKA (reference sequence). This CDR3 is built from 11 residues. The ends were cut back, 5 bases at V and 3 bases at J, with 5 bases in the middle. The CDR3 DNA reads as TGCAGTGCTGACTACTACAATGAGCAGTTCTTC. This codes for CSADYYNEQFF.

A single count supports this clone. The chain employs TRBV18 and TRBJ1-6, with 7 bases fitting TRBD1. V lost 2 bases and J lost 8; bases outside the gene matches: 6. This CDR3 is built from 15 residues. Germline CDR1 and CDR2: KGHSH and LQKENI. The CDR3 protein is CASSPYAGQDSPLHF. The CDR3, as DNA: TGTGCCAGCTCACCATACGCCGGACAGGATTCACCCCTCCACTTT.

The chain has TRBV21-1 and TRBJ1-3; the DNA was not used to check the table's D call, TRBD1. TRBV21-1 is termed a pseudogene. The CDR3 spans 15 residues. This CDR3 is CASSPPPSSGNTIYF. The CDR3 DNA is TGTGCCAGCAGCCCTCCGCCCAGCTCTGGAAACACCATATATTTT.

As concerns this clone: Other DNA sequences in this specimen translate into the identical CDR3. The chain has TRBV2 and TRBJ1-3, with D unclear. This CDR3 is 16 amino acids long. Germline CDR1 and CDR2: SNHLY and FYNNEI. Trimming stripped 1 base from V and 0 bases from J, with 10 bases between. Here the CDR3 DNA reads TGTGCCAGCAGTGAAGGTCGAGGTAACTCTGGAAACACCATATATTTT. Amino acids: CASSEGRGNSGNTIYF. The full variable domain, with the rest looked up from reference TRBV2 and TRBJ1-3, is EPEVTQTPSHQVTQMGQEVILRCVPISNHLYFYWYRQILGQKVEFLVSFYNNEISEKSEIFDDQFSVERPDGSNFTLKIRSTKLEDSAMYFCASSEGRGNSGNTIYFGEGSWLTVV.

This clone was detected ten times or more. V is TRBV4-2 and J is TRBJ1-2, with 7 bases fitting TRBD1. The CDR3 contains 13 residues. Germline trimming cut 4 bases from V and 2 bases from J; bases unmatched to any gene: 1. Germline V gene sequence: CDR1 LGHNA, CDR2 YNFKEQ. The CDR3 DNA follows: TGTGCCAGCAGCCGACAGGGAAACTATGGCTACACCTTC. It yields the protein CASSRQGNYGYTF.

The chain recombines TRBV5-4 with TRBJ2-4; D is perhaps TRBD2 (7 bases). This CDR3 is built from 15 residues. The germline V and J ends were trimmed by 4 bases and 0 bases, with 11 bases remaining between them. In germline, CDR1 is SGHNT, CDR2 YYREEE (reference sequence). CDR3 region: CASSPGGLAKNIQYF. DNA of the CDR3: TGTGCCAGCAGCCCGGGGGGCCTAGCCAAAAACATTCAGTACTTC.

The V gene is TRBV15, the J gene TRBJ2-7; unclear D gene. The V end lost 1 base, the J end lost 6 bases, and 19 bases lay between the germline ends. This CDR3 region has 16 residues. Germline CDR1 and CDR2: LNHNV and YYDKDF (reference sequence). The CDR3 nucleotides read TGTGCCACCAGCAGAGCCCCCCTTGTACTCCCTCGCGAGCAGTACTTC. It is translated as CATSRAPLVLPREQYF.

The V gene is TRBV9, the J gene TRBJ2-2; TRBD2 agrees at 8 bases. The CDR3 totals 14 residues. The J segment lost 3 bases and the V segment lost 3 bases, leaving 1 base of the junction unmatched. Germline loops: CDR1 SGDLS, CDR2 YYNGEE. Here the CDR3 DNA reads TGTGCCAGCAGCGCGGGGGGGCACACCGGGGAGCTGTTTTTT. Translating it yields CASSAGGHTGELFF.

The rearrangement links TRBV9 to TRBJ2-3; perhaps TRBD2 as D (6 bases). Trimming took 0 bases from V and 3 from J, leaving 8 bases between them. The CDR3 totals 14 residues. CDR1 is SGDLS, CDR2 YYNGEE, per germline. The CDR3 DNA is TGTGCCAGCAGCGTAGCGGCGGGAACAGATACGCAGTATTTT. It encodes CASSVAAGTDTQYF.

V is TRBV6-5 and J is TRBJ1-2; no definite D call. Trimming removed 4 bases from V and 2 bases from J, with 8 bases in between. Germline V gene sequence: CDR1 MNHEY, CDR2 SVGAGI. The CDR3 length is 13 residues. CDR3 DNA sequence: TGTGCCAGCAGTTGGGAGACCAACTATGGCTACACCTTC. It translates to CASSWETNYGYTF.

The V and J genes are TRBV4-3 and TRBJ1-3; the match to TRBD1 covers 7 bases. V dropped 5 bases and J dropped 2; count of bases not matched to a gene: 6. The CDR3 sequence is 15 residues long. Germline V CDR1 and CDR2: LGHNA, YSLEER. CDR3 sequence: CASSGGTGAGNTIYF. In DNA form, the CDR3 reads TGCGCCAGCAGCGGAGGAACAGGGGCTGGAAACACCATATATTTT.

This chain joins TRBV4-1 and TRBJ2-7, with a possible D match to TRBD1 (6 bases). The V gene's germline CDR1 is MGHRA and CDR2 YSYEKL. The ends were cut back, 1 base at V and 5 bases at J, with 18 bases in the middle. The CDR3 spans 16 residues. The CDR3 region has the DNA TGCGCCAGCAGCCAAGTTCTAACACAGGGATGGGACGAGCAGTACTTC. Protein product: CASSQVLTQGWDEQYF.

The chain uses TRBV19 and TRBJ2-7; 10 bases map to TRBD1. The V gene end was trimmed by 5 bases and the J gene end by 6 bases; junction bases not matched to a gene: 4. CDR1 is LNHDA, CDR2 SQIVND, per germline (reference sequence). The CDR3 consists of 13 residues. DNA for the CDR3: TGTGCCAGTAGTCCCCGGGACAGGGGCGAGCAGTACTTC. Its protein is CASSPRDRGEQYF.

This chain uses TRBV7-8 with TRBJ2-3; D may be TRBD1 (5 bases). This CDR3 has 16 amino acids. With 2 bases removed from V and 0 bases from J, the gap between germline ends came to 12 bases. Germline V gene sequence: CDR1 SGHVS, CDR2 FQNEAQ. The CDR3 nucleotides read TGTGCCAGCAGCTTACCGGCAGGGCAAAGCACAGATACGCAGTATTTT. Its protein product is CASSLPAGQSTDTQYF.

CDR3 nucleotides: TGTGCCAGCAGTTACTCGACTAGCGGGGGGGATACGCAGTATTTT. As protein: CASSYSTSGGDTQYF. The chain links TRBV6-5 to TRBJ2-3, with TRBD2 identical over 13 bases. The CDR3 is made up of 15 amino acids. Trimming at V came to 0 bases and at J to 6 bases, leaving 0 bases not matched to a gene. Germline assignment: CDR1 MNHEY and CDR2 SVGAGI.

The CDR3 spells CASSGLRRLGINEQFF. CDR3 nucleotides: TGTGCCAGCAGTGGACTCAGGAGGCTGGGAATCAATGAGCAGTTCTTC. The chain couples TRBV2 to TRBJ2-1; D might be TRBD2 (5 bases). Trimming took 4 bases from V and 6 from J, leaving 19 bases between them. The CDR3 length is 16 residues. The germline V gene has CDR1 SNHLY and CDR2 FYNNEI.

The chain combines TRBV6-5 with TRBJ1-4; 8 bases fit TRBD1. Germline CDR1 MNHEY, CDR2 SVGAGI. V gave up 8 bases and J gave up 2 bases; unmatched junction bases: 4. The CDR3 totals 14 residues. As DNA, the CDR3 is TGTGCCAGCGCCAACAGGGGGACTAATGAAAAACTGTTTTTT. This encodes CASANRGTNEKLFF.

This clone was seen only once. The rearrangement joins TRBV10-3 to TRBJ2-2; D is ambiguous. This CDR3 contains 13 residues. Trimming left V 6 bases short and J 2 bases short, with 7 bases between. The germline V gene encodes CDR1 ENHRY and CDR2 SYGVKD. CDR3 amino acids: CAISVLNTGELFF. The CDR3 nucleotides read TGTGCCATCAGCGTCCTAAACACCGGGGAGCTGTTTTTT.

The DNA of the CDR3 is TGTGCCAGTAGTCCCCCGGGACAGGGGGCCCAAGGATCGTACTTC. It encodes CASSPPGQGAQGSYF. This chain connects TRBV19 to TRBJ2-7, with 12 bases identical to TRBD1. CDR3 length equals 15 residues. Germline trimming cut 5 bases from V and 12 bases from J; bases unmatched to any gene: 14. Looked up from germline, CDR1 is LNHDA and CDR2 is SQIVND (reference sequence). Supplemented by reference TRBV19 and TRBJ2-7, the full variable domain reads DGGITQSPKYLFRKEGQNVTLSCEQNLNHDAMYWYRQDPGQGLRLIYYSQIVNDFQKGDIAEGYSVSREKKESFPLTVTSAQKNPTAFYLCASSPPGQGAQGSYFGPGTRLTVT.

The chain links TRBV7-9 to TRBJ2-1; TRBD2 agrees at 13 bases. The germline CDR1 and CDR2 sequences are SEHNR and FQNEAQ (reference sequence). CDR3 length: 17 residues. V shed 0 bases, J shed 6 bases, and the junction held 5 bases outside the gene matches. The CDR3 bases are TGTGCCAGCAGCTTAGCCGGACTAGCGGGGGCCCGCAATGAGCAGTTCTTC. Its translation: CASSLAGLAGARNEQFF. The full variable domain, completed using reference TRBV7-9 and TRBJ2-1, is DTGVSQNPRHKITKRGQNVTFRCDPISEHNRLYWYRQTLGQGPEFLTYFQNEAQLEKSRLLSDRFSAERPKGSFSTLEIQRTEQGDSAMYLCASSLAGLAGARNEQFFGPGTRLTVL.

This chain links TRBV15 with TRBJ2-2; maybe TRBD1 (6 bases). Per the germline V gene, CDR1 is LNHNV and CDR2 is YYDKDF (reference sequence). Trimming removed 5 bases from V and 4 bases from J, with 17 bases in between. The CDR3 is 16 amino acids. CDR3 sequence reads: CATSPGALAGTGELFF. CDR3 in DNA: TGTGCCACCAGCCCAGGGGCCCTAGCAGGCACCGGGGAGCTGTTTTTT.

This clone was detected only a few times. The chain uses TRBV27 and TRBJ1-5; D gene unclear. Trimming took 2 bases from V and 1 from J, leaving 9 bases between them. This CDR3 spans 15 amino acids. Per the germline V gene, CDR1 is MNHEY and CDR2 is SMNVEV (reference sequence). CDR3 in DNA: TGTGCCAGCAGTTTAACCGAAGAGAGCAATCAGCCCCAGCATTTT. Translation: CASSLTEESNQPQHF.

The V and J genes are TRBV5-1 and TRBJ2-4, with a weak D call TRBD1 (6 bases). The V end was cut by 4 bases, the J end by 1 base, with 9 bases between. The germline V gene has CDR1 SGHRS and CDR2 YFSETQ. The CDR3 loop spans 14 amino acids. CDR3 DNA sequence: TGCGCCAGCAGCGCCGGACAGGCCAAAAACATTCAGTACTTC. Amino acids: CASSAGQAKNIQYF.

The rearrangement uses TRBV5-4 and TRBJ1-2; D not certain. V gave up 4 bases and J gave up 5 bases, with 15 bases separating them. CDR3 size: 14 residues. CDR1 and CDR2 from the germline V gene are SGHNT and YYREEE (reference sequence). CDR3 DNA sequence: TGTGCCAGCAGCACGGCGGGCGACCTATATGGCTACACCTTC. Its protein is CASSTAGDLYGYTF.